The clone carrying this TCR beta chain was recorded only once. Trimming left V 5 bases short and J 7 bases short, with 9 bases between. In germline, CDR1 is SGHDN, CDR2 FVKESK. This CDR3 has 11 residues. TCRdb keeps only in-frame clones here, not all; method: immunoSEQ multiplex PCR. This table has 280,000 or so clones, nearly 90% appearing once. This sample is part of a study of blood T cell repertoires in COVID-19. What was sequenced was PBMCs or T cells enriched from blood (not recorded which). The clonotype originates from a woman aged 18-29 years with acute COVID-19. The chain is built from TRBV14 and TRBJ2-7, with D perhaps matching TRBD1 (5 bases). In nucleotides, the CDR3 is TGTGCCAGCAGCGGACACGTGGAGCAGTACTTC. Translated: CASSGHVEQYF. Full variable domain (missing parts from reference TRBV14 and TRBJ2-7): EAGVTQFPSHSVIEKGQTVTLRCDPISGHDNLYWYRRVMGKEIKFLLHFVKESKQDESGMPNNRFLAERTGGTYSTLKVQPAELEDSGVYFCASSGHVEQYFGPGTRLTVT.